The 16 T cell receptor beta chains listed next were all sequenced from one sample in a study of cytomegalovirus exposure and HLA in healthy donors (dated by TCRdb to the late 2010s). Libraries were made using the immunoSEQ multiplex PCR assay. A mixture of 60 forward primers for TCR Vbeta segments and 13 reverse primers for TCR Jbeta segments was used in the multiplex PCR. Here the immuneACCESS table is served through TCRdb, limited to in-frame sequences with V and J called. Missing clones are a known gap in these copies; in checked studies unresolved V genes cover under half, and the rest lacks a known reason. The sample has about 96,000 clones on record, approximately 75% of them singletons. The ten largest clones take up approximately 3% of the sample. The sample taken for sequencing was PBMCs. Receptor source: a female donor in good health and CMV-seropositive.

This clone was recorded a few times. The chain recombines TRBV6-5 with TRBJ1-1; D perhaps matches TRBD1 (5 bases). Trimming took 6 bases from V and 3 from J, leaving 14 bases between them. The CDR3 extends over 14 amino acids. Germline CDR1 is MNHEY and CDR2 is SVGAGI. CDR3 coding DNA: TGTGCCAGCAGGACAGCCGGTGTTTACACTGAAGCTTTCTTT. Amino acids: CASRTAGVYTEAFF.

This chain joins TRBV11-1 and TRBJ1-1, with unresolved D. Deletions cut 5 bases from V and 3 bases from J, with 7 bases between. From germline, CDR1 is SGHAT and CDR2 FQDESV (reference sequence). The CDR3 totals 12 residues. This CDR3 reads CASSQVYTEAFF. CDR3 nucleotides: TGTGCCAGCAGCCAGGTTTACACTGAAGCTTTCTTT. Filled out from reference TRBV11-1 and TRBJ1-1, the complete variable domain reads EAEVAQSPRYKITEKSQAVAFWCDPISGHATLYWYRQILGQGPELLVQFQDESVVDDSQLPKDRFSAERLKGVDSTLKIQPAELGDSAMYLCASSQVYTEAFFGQGTRLTVV.

The chain combines TRBV6-1 with TRBJ2-7, with D tentatively TRBD1 (6 bases). CDR1 is MNHNS and CDR2 is SASEGT in the germline V gene. The V and J ends lost 3 bases and 4 bases respectively, with 13 bases between them. The length of the CDR3 is 14 residues. CDR3 sequence: CASSEAGDLYEQYF. The CDR3 nucleotides are TGTGCCAGCAGTGAGGCAGGGGACCTTTACGAGCAGTACTTC.

The chain carries TRBV27 and TRBJ1-2; possible D gene TRBD1, 5 bases. This CDR3 has 15 amino acids. Germline CDR1 MNHEY, CDR2 SMNVEV (reference sequence). Trimming left V 5 bases short and J 4 bases short, with 17 bases between. CDR3 region: CASSPPGNGPYGYTF. The CDR3 DNA sequence: TGTGCCAGCAGTCCTCCAGGGAACGGACCCTATGGCTACACCTTC.

The J gene is TRBJ2-2, the V gene TRBV7-8; weak D call: TRBD2 (5 bases). Germline-derived CDR1 and CDR2 are SGHVS and FQNEAQ. The ends were cut back, 5 bases at V and 6 bases at J, with 16 bases in the middle. This CDR3 has 15 amino acids. CDR3 loop: CASSLMLRRAGELFF. CDR3 nucleotides: TGTGCCAGCAGCCTAATGTTACGGCGGGCCGGGGAGCTGTTTTTT. The variable domain in full, completed from reference TRBV7-8 and TRBJ2-2, reads GAGVSQSPRYKVAKRGQDVALRCDPISGHVSLFWYQQALGQGPEFLTYFQNEAQLDKSGLPSDRFFAERPEGSVSTLKIQRTQQEDSAVYLCASSLMLRRAGELFFGEGSRLTVL.

The rearrangement links TRBV28 to TRBJ1-1; 7 bases are a match to TRBD1. CDR1 and CDR2 (germline): MDHEN, SYDVKM. The CDR3 is 13 amino acids. J was trimmed by 4 bases and V by 5 bases; bases with no gene match: 4. The CDR3 spells CASSQGQVTEAFF. In nucleotides, the CDR3 is TGTGCCAGCAGTCAAGGACAGGTCACTGAAGCTTTCTTT. The entire variable domain, with the rest obtained from reference TRBV28 and TRBJ1-1, is as follows: DVKVTQSSRYLVKRTGEKVFLECVQDMDHENMFWYRQDPGLGLRLIYFSYDVKMKEKGDIPEGYSVSREKKERFSLILESASTNQTSMYLCASSQGQVTEAFFGQGTRLTVV.

A single count supports this clone. The chain joins TRBV19 to TRBJ1-1, with D unclear. V lost 4 bases, J lost 1 base, and 10 bases lay in between. CDR3 length equals 14 residues. CDR1 and CDR2 from the germline V gene are LNHDA and SQIVND (reference sequence). The CDR3 nucleotides read TGTGCCAGTAGTAGCCGACAACCGAACACTGAAGCTTTCTTT. This gives the protein CASSSRQPNTEAFF.

This clone occurred once. This chain uses TRBV6-1 with TRBJ2-1; 9 positions match TRBD1. The V segment lost 4 bases and the J segment 14 bases; nucleotides outside the gene matches: 12. The CDR3 runs 14 residues. Per germline, CDR1 MNHNS and CDR2 SASEGT. The CDR3, as DNA: TGTGCCAGCAGTGGGGCTAGAACCGGGACAGGGAAGTTCTTC. This encodes CASSGARTGTGKFF.

The V gene is TRBV29-1, the J gene TRBJ1-4, with D maybe TRBD1 (6 bases). The length of the CDR3 is 15 residues. Germline V gives CDR1 SQVTM, CDR2 ANQGSEA. V lost 0 bases and J 10 bases, leaving 18 bases between the germline ends. The CDR3 sequence is CSVEEVDTQGGKLFF. Here the CDR3 DNA reads TGCAGCGTTGAAGAGGTGGACACCCAAGGGGGAAAACTGTTTTTT. Full variable domain (outside the CDR3, taken from reference TRBV29-1 and TRBJ1-4): SAVISQKPSRDICQRGTSLTIQCQVDSQVTMMFWYRQQPGQSLTLIATANQGSEATYESGFVIDKFPISRPNLTFSTLTVSNMSPEDSSIYLCSVEEVDTQGGKLFFGSGTQLSVL.

This clone was detected a few times. V gene TRBV5-1 combines with J gene TRBJ1-1, with D maybe TRBD1 (5 bases). Deletions cut 8 bases from V and 1 base from J, with 15 bases between. Germline V lookup: CDR1 SGHRS, CDR2 YFSETQ. The CDR3 is made up of 14 amino acids. The CDR3 is CASRLRGENTEAFF. CDR3 DNA sequence: TGCGCCAGTCGACTCCGGGGGGAGAACACTGAAGCTTTCTTT.

The rearrangement joins TRBV6-5 to TRBJ2-1; D perhaps matches TRBD2 (6 bases). V was clipped by 5 bases and J by 5 bases, with 13 bases between them. This CDR3 has 14 amino acids. In germline, CDR1 is MNHEY, CDR2 SVGAGI. The CDR3 DNA follows: TGTGCCAGCAGTACCGGGAGACCCGACAATGAGCAGTTCTTC. Translation: CASSTGRPDNEQFF.

DNA of the CDR3: TGCGCCAGCAGCTTCACAGGTGGCACAGATACGCAGTATTTT. Its protein product is CASSFTGGTDTQYF. The rearrangement links TRBV5-1 to TRBJ2-3; weak D call: TRBD1 (5 bases). V was clipped by 2 bases and J by 1 base, with 8 bases between them. The CDR3 loop spans 14 amino acids. CDR1 and CDR2 (germline): SGHRS, YFSETQ.

This clone was counted a single time. The rearrangement links TRBV18 to TRBJ2-7; 9 nucleotides line up with TRBD2. Losses at the gene ends were 3 bases for V and 0 bases for J; bases not matched to a gene: 6. CDR1 is KGHSH and CDR2 is LQKENI in the germline V gene. CDR3 length: 16 residues. CDR3 sequence (DNA): TGTGCCAGCTCACCCGCGAGCGGGAGGAGCTCCTACGAGCAGTACTTC. It codes for CASSPASGRSSYEQYF.

This clone was seen a handful of times. The rearrangement joins TRBV28 to TRBJ1-5, with 7 bases lining up with TRBD1. V was pared by 1 base and J by 4 bases, with 4 bases of the junction left unmatched. The CDR3 is 15 amino acids. The germline V gene encodes CDR1 MDHEN and CDR2 SYDVKM. CDR3 coding DNA: TGTGCCAGCAGTTTATTAGGGGGCTTGAATCAGCCCCAGCATTTT. Its protein product is CASSLLGGLNQPQHF.

The rearrangement joins TRBV28 to TRBJ2-1, with 10 bases matching TRBD2. The V and J ends lost 5 bases and 14 bases, in that order; junction bases with no gene match: 15. CDR3 length: 15 residues. The germline gives CDR1 MDHEN, CDR2 SYDVKM. This CDR3 reads CASSPPPRAGGSEFF. CDR3 nucleotides: TGTGCCAGCAGTCCACCTCCGAGAGCGGGAGGGTCGGAGTTCTTC. Combining the CDR3 with reference TRBV28 and TRBJ2-1 gives the whole variable domain DVKVTQSSRYLVKRTGEKVFLECVQDMDHENMFWYRQDPGLGLRLIYFSYDVKMKEKGDIPEGYSVSREKKERFSLILESASTNQTSMYLCASSPPPRAGGSEFFGPGTRLTVL.

The chain uses TRBV29-1 and TRBJ1-2; 12 positions agree with TRBD1. Germline V gene sequence: CDR1 SQVTM, CDR2 ANQGSEA. CDR3 length: 14 amino acids. The V segment lost 7 bases and the J segment 8 bases; nucleotides outside the gene matches: 11. CDR3 in DNA: TGCAGCGCTAATGCCGGGACAGGGGGCGGGGGCTACACCTTC. Protein product: CSANAGTGGGGYTF.